A selection of T cell receptor beta chains follows, all from one sample in a study of cytomegalovirus exposure and HLA in healthy donors. Clones were read by immunoSEQ multiplex PCR, and TCRdb kept only the in-frame ones, dropping some. This table has 140,000 to 150,000 clones, roughly 9.4% appearing once. The sequenced material came from PBMCs. All receptors come from a male donor in good health and CMV-seronegative. The conserved cysteine and the conserved F or W are not part of the CDR3 here. Fields, in order: J gene, D gene, V gene, CDR3 protein. D genes are given only for firm matches.

>TRBJ1-2|NA|TRBV16
ASSQDGGAGYGYT
>TRBJ2-7|NA|TRBV11-2
ASSLDLPRYYEQY
>TRBJ1-3|NA|TRBV4-1
ASSQGRQANSGNTIY
>TRBJ2-3|TRBD2|TRBV12-5
ASGLVPPAGSADTQY
>TRBJ1-5|TRBD1|TRBV10-1
ASSEWDSSNQPQH
>TRBJ1-4|TRBD1|TRBV5-4
ASSLGGRQGRGEKLF
>TRBJ1-1|TRBD1|TRBV7-2
ASSFGQGGQTEAF
>TRBJ2-7|TRBD1|TRBV28
ASSLNRDRVLSDEQY
>TRBJ2-2|TRBD2|TRBV4-1
ASSQLAVVTGELF
>TRBJ2-1|NA|TRBV7-2
ASSSIPSYNEQF
>TRBJ1-1|TRBD1|TRBV7-2
ASSPGQGVGTEAF